This T cell receptor (beta chain) is from a study of low-dose radiotherapy and immunotherapy resistance in tumors. In its sample, this clonotype was seen many times. TRAV and TRBV primers primed cDNA for both TCRalpha and TCRbeta. The authors amplified TCRs for approximately 20 PCR cycles with a constant-region primer and a V-primer adapter. TCRdb re-called the reads through MiXCR, storing one row per CDR3 protein. The top ten hold 2.8% of the sample, which has tens of thousands of distinct CDR3 sequences, 18% seen once. Germline-derived CDR1 and CDR2 are SGHNT and YYREEE (reference sequence). V was trimmed by 6 bases and J by 7 bases, leaving 19 bases between them. CDR3 length: 14 residues. Stated time point: before trial treatment.

The source material was PBMCs, sampled before treatment. The chain recombines TRBV5-4 with TRBJ2-5; the D call may be TRBD1 or TRBD2 (5 bases each). The sequence was collected from a male donor with prostate cancer. The chain's CDR3 is CASTRDLVAGTQYF. CDR3 sequence (DNA): TGTGCCAGCACCCGGGACCTGGTGGCCGGGACCCAGTACTTC. The entire variable domain, with the rest obtained from reference TRBV5-4 and TRBJ2-5, is as follows: ETGVTQSPTHLIKTRGQQVTLRCSSQSGHNTVSWYQQALGQGPQFIFQYYREEENGRGNFPPRFSGLQFPNYSSELNVNALELDDSALYLCASTRDLVAGTQYFGPGTRLLVL.